This T cell receptor (beta chain) was identified during a study of early T cells in non-severe SARS-CoV-2 infection. Looking at the study overall: Bulk RNA isolated from unsorted whole blood underwent sequencing; chains were not paired. Overall study findings and caveats: The study's VDJdb matching favored anti-spike CD8 responses and missed private and CD4 specificities.

This CDR3 comprises 15 residues. In germline, CDR1 is DFQATT, CDR2 SNEGSKA (reference sequence). The trim removed 5 bases at V and 4 bases at J, leaving 6 bases unmatched. This clonotype has ten or more counts. Antigen specificity is unknown. Researchers tagged individual cDNA molecules with unique molecular identifiers. In TCRdb, the 5' RACE reads were re-called with MiXCR into one record per CDR3 protein. The sample consists of under 40,000 distinct CDR3 sequences, 6.3% of them appearing once. This receptor was identified in an adult who was a healthcare worker with PCR-confirmed SARS-CoV-2 infection or an uninfected control (not recorded which). This chain connects TRBV20-1 to TRBJ2-5; 14 bases line up with TRBD2. What was sequenced was whole blood. The CDR3 protein is CSAGGTSGSRETQYF. The CDR3 DNA sequence: TGCAGTGCTGGGGGGACTAGCGGGAGTCGAGAGACCCAGTACTTC.